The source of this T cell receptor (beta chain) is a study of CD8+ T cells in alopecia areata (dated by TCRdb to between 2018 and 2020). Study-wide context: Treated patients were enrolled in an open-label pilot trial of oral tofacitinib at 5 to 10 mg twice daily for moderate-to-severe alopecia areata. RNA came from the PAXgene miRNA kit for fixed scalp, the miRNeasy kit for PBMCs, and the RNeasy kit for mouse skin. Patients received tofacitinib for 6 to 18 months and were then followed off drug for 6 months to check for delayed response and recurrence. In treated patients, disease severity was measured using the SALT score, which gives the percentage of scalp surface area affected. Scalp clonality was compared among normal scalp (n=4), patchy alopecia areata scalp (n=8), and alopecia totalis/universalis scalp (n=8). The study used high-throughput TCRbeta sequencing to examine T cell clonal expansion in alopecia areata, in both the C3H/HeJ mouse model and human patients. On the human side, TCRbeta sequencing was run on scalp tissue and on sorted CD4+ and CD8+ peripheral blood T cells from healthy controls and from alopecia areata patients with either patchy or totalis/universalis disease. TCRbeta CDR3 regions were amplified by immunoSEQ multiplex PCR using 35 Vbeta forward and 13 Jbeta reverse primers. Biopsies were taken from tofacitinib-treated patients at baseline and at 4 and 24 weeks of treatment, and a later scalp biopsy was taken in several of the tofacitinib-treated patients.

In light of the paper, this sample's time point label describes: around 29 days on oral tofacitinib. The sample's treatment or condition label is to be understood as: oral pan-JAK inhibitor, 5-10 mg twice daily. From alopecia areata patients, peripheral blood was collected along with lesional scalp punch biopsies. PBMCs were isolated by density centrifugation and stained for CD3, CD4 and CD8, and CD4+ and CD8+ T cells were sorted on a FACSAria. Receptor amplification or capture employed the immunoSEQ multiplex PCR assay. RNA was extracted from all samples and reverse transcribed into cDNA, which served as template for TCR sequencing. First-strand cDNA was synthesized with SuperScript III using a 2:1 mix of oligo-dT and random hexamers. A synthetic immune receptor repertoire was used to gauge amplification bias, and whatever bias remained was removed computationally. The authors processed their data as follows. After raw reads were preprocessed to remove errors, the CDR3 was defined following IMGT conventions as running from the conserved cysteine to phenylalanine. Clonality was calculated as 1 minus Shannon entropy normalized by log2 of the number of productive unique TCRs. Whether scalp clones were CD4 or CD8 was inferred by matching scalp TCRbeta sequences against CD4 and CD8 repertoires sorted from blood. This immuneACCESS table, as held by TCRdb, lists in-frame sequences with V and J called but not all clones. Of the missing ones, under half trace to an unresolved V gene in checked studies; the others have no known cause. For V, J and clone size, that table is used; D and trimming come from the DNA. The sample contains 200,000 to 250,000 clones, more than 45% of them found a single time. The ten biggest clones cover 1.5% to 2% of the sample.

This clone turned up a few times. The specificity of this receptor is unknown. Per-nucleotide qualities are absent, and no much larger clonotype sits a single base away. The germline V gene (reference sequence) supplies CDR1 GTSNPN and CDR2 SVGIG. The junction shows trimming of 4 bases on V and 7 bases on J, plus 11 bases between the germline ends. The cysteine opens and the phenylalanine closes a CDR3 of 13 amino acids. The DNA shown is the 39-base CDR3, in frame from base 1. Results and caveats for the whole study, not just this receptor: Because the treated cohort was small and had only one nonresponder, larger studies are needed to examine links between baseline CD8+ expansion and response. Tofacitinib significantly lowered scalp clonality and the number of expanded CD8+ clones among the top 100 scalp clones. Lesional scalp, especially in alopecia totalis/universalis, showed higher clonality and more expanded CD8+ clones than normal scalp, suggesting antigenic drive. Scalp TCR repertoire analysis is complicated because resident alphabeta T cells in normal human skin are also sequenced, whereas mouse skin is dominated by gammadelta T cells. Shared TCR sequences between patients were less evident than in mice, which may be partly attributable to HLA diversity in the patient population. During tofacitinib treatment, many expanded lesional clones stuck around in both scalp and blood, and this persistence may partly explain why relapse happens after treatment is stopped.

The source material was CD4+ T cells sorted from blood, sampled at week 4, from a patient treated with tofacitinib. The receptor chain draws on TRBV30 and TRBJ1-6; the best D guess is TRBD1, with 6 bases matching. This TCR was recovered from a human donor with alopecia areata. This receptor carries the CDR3 CAWTQGTNSPLHF. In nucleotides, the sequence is TGTGCCTGGACACAGGGAACCAATTCACCCCTCCACTTT.